This is a list of T cell receptor beta chains from one sample in a study of a mutant IDH1 vaccine in newly diagnosed glioma. TCRdb keeps only in-frame clones here, not all; method: immunoSEQ multiplex PCR. The sample has roughly 120,000 clones, 80% seen once. These receptors lack a known antigen. Sequencing used PBMCs, obtained from a glioma patient whose treatment included an IDH1 peptide vaccine. These receptors all come from a middle-aged man with glioma. CDR3s include the opening cysteine and the closing phenylalanine or tryptophan. The D gene is left open where the match is weak. Not all rows give a size; the values are once, few, many and, for expanded clones, a class.

v_gene	j_gene	d_gene	abundance	CDR3aa	CDR3nt
TRBV30	TRBJ2-3	.	.	CAWTTSLSARDTQYF	TGTGCCTGGACTACGTCGCTCTCGGCCCGCGATACGCAGTATTTT
TRBV11-2	TRBJ1-2	.	.	CASSLARSNYGYTF	TGTGCCAGCAGCTTAGCTCGTTCTAACTATGGCTACACCTTC
TRBV2	TRBJ1-4	.	.	CASIGGGGKLFF	TGTGCCAGCATCGGGGGGGGAGGCAAACTGTTTTTT
TRBV27	TRBJ1-2	.	.	CASTSLGYGYTF	TGTGCCAGCACCTCACTGGGGTATGGCTACACCTTC
TRBV20-1	TRBJ2-3	.	few	CSASGLSTQYF	TGCAGTGCTAGTGGACTGTCGACGCAGTATTTT
TRBV19	TRBJ1-5	TRBD1	few	CASSGTGGSQPQHF	TGTGCCAGTAGCGGGACAGGGGGAAGTCAGCCCCAGCATTTT
TRBV7-2	TRBJ2-7	.	.	CASSFDLSYLSYEQYF	TGTGCCAGCAGCTTTGACTTATCGTATCTTTCCTACGAGCAGTACTTC
TRBV7-2	TRBJ2-2	TRBD2	.	CASSLVHLAGGSNTGELFF	TGTGCCAGCAGCTTAGTCCATCTAGCGGGGGGGTCCAACACCGGGGAGCTGTTTTTT
TRBV6-5	TRBJ2-5	TRBD2	once	CASSPTSGLQETQYF	TGTGCCAGCAGTCCGACTAGCGGCCTCCAAGAGACCCAGTACTTC
TRBV11-2	TRBJ2-7	TRBD1	.	CASSWGQRRYEQYF	TGTGCCAGCAGCTGGGGACAGAGGAGATACGAGCAGTACTTC
TRBV6-5	TRBJ1-2	TRBD1	.	CASSLTGGHYGYTF	TGTGCCAGCAGTTTAACAGGGGGTCACTATGGCTACACCTTC
TRBV7-2	TRBJ2-1	TRBD2	.	CASSPRGANNEQFF	TGTGCCAGCAGCCCGCGGGGGGCCAACAATGAGCAGTTCTTC
TRBV5-1	TRBJ1-2	.	.	CASSLGGFGYTF	TGCGCCAGCAGCTTGGGAGGATTTGGCTACACCTTC
TRBV4-2	TRBJ2-1	TRBD2	.	CASSLSGGNEQFF	TGTGCCAGCAGCCTTAGCGGGGGGAATGAGCAGTTCTTC
TRBV5-1	TRBJ2-3	TRBD1	.	CASSLDRGRADTQYF	TGCGCCAGCAGCTTGGACAGGGGGAGAGCAGATACGCAGTATTTT
TRBV5-5	TRBJ1-4	TRBD1	.	CASSTRGEKLFF	TGTGCCAGCAGCACCAGGGGGGAAAAACTGTTTTTT
TRBV27	TRBJ1-1	.	.	CASSLTSMNTEAFF	TGTGCCAGCAGTTTGACCAGTATGAACACTGAAGCTTTCTTT
TRBV7-2	TRBJ1-4	.	.	CASSLEGLGEKLFF	TGTGCCAGCAGCTTAGAAGGGTTAGGGGAAAAACTGTTTTTT
TRBV4-2	TRBJ2-3	TRBD2	.	CASSQGLAGAGDTQYF	TGTGCCAGCAGCCAAGGATTAGCGGGAGCTGGAGATACGCAGTATTTT
TRBV6-5	TRBJ1-2	.	.	CASSYSGVDGYTF	TGTGCCAGCAGTTACTCAGGGGTCGATGGCTACACCTTC
TRBV5-1	TRBJ2-3	TRBD2	once	CASSLLASGRTDTQYF	TGCGCCAGCAGCTTGCTGGCTAGCGGGAGGACAGATACGCAGTATTTT
TRBV11-3	TRBJ2-2	.	.	CASSLGAGRTGELFF	TGTGCCAGCAGCTTAGGGGCAGGGCGAACCGGGGAGCTGTTTTTT
TRBV29-1	TRBJ1-4	TRBD1	.	CSVTGTGDEKLFF	TGCAGCGTAACCGGGACAGGGGATGAAAAACTGTTTTTT
TRBV7-9	TRBJ2-1	TRBD2	once	CASSLSASGYNEQFF	TGTGCCAGCAGCTTATCGGCTAGCGGCTACAATGAGCAGTTCTTC
TRBV7-9	TRBJ2-7	.	few	CASRRVGRLTDEQYF	TGTGCCAGCCGTCGGGTGGGCAGGCTAACGGACGAGCAGTACTTC
TRBV29-1	TRBJ2-2	TRBD2	.	CSCRGGRTGELFF	TGCAGCTGCCGGGGGGGCAGGACCGGGGAGCTGTTTTTT
TRBV6-1	TRBJ2-7	.	.	CASSQRSYEQYF	TGTGCCAGCTCCCAGCGATCCTACGAGCAGTACTTC